The 23 T cell receptor beta chains in this list originate from one sample, sequenced in a study of blood T cells in healthy people across ages. A second 7 to 11 cycle PCR used barcoded and J-beta primers. One entry per CDR3 protein results from TCRdb running MiXCR on the 5' RACE reads. The profile shows around 1,500,000 distinct CDR3 sequences, roughly 30% of them singletons. The sequenced sample consisted of blood. These receptors were obtained from a young woman in good health.

Many counts were recorded for this clonotype. The chain links TRBV5-1 to TRBJ2-6; tentative D call: TRBD2 (5 bases). CDR1 and CDR2 (germline): SGHRS, YFSETQ. V lost 0 bases to trimming and J lost 0 bases, with 13 bases between them. This CDR3 has 18 amino acids. DNA for the CDR3: TGCGCCAGCAGCTTGGAAGGCGGGTTACTCTCTGGGGCCAACGTCCTGACTTTC. Residues: CASSLEGGLLSGANVLTF.

This clonotype appeared a few times. The V call is TRBV9, the J call TRBJ2-3, with TRBD1 identical over 10 bases. V lost 1 base and J lost 0; bases outside the gene matches: 2. The germline V gene encodes CDR1 SGDLS and CDR2 YYNGEE. This CDR3 contains 16 residues. The CDR3 loop is CASSVRGQGSTDTQYF. DNA of the CDR3: TGTGCCAGCAGCGTAAGGGGACAGGGGAGCACAGATACGCAGTATTTT.

The genes are TRBV7-2 and TRBJ2-7; D might be TRBD1 or TRBD2, each matching 5 bases. CDR3 length: 15 residues. Germline V CDR1 and CDR2: SGHTA, FQGNSA. The V gene lost 4 bases and the J gene lost 9 bases, with 22 bases spanning the gap. Here the CDR3 DNA reads TGTGCCAGCAGCTCAATAGCCCGGGGCCCCCCGATGCAGTACTTC. Translating gives CASSSIARGPPMQYF.

This clonotype came up a few times. This rearrangement joins TRBV14 to TRBJ2-4, with a weak D call TRBD2 (5 bases). The V end was cut by 1 base, the J end by 3 bases, with 13 bases between. The CDR3 has 16 amino acids. Germline CDR1 is SGHDN and CDR2 is FVKESK. For the CDR3, the DNA is TGTGCCAGCAGCCAAGTAGCTGGGGAGCACAAAAACATTCAGTACTTC. Translated, it gives CASSQVAGEHKNIQYF.

The table lists this clonotype with a few counts. The CDR3 DNA sequence: TGCAGTGCTAGTGGGTCTAGCGGGAGGGTATGGGAGACCCAGTACTTC. Its translation is CSASGSSGRVWETQYF. This chain connects TRBV20-1 to TRBJ2-5, with 12 bases lining up with TRBD2. This CDR3 has 16 amino acids. CDR1 DFQATT and CDR2 SNEGSKA come from the germline V gene (reference sequence). The J segment lost 5 bases and the V segment lost 3 bases, leaving 10 bases of the junction unmatched.

The CDR3 spells CASSPIGQGISVGTEAFF. CDR3 DNA: TGTGCCAGCTCACCAATAGGACAGGGTATATCTGTGGGCACTGAAGCTTTCTTT. The chain carries TRBV18 and TRBJ1-1; 8 nucleotides line up with TRBD1. Germline CDR1 is KGHSH and CDR2 is LQKENI. Losses at the gene ends were 2 bases for V and 4 bases for J; bases not matched to a gene: 15. The CDR3 totals 18 residues.

CDR3 bases: TGTGCCAGCAGCTGGGGACAGGGGGCGCGCGGCTACACCTTC. Amino acids: CASSWGQGARGYTF. The V call is TRBV7-2, the J call TRBJ1-2; 12 bases fit TRBD1. V dropped 4 bases and J dropped 8; count of bases not matched to a gene: 5. The CDR3 spans 14 residues. Looked up from germline, CDR1 is SGHTA and CDR2 is FQGNSA.

This clonotype was recorded many times. The rearrangement links TRBV7-8 to TRBJ2-7; D not resolved. Germline values: CDR1 SGHVS, CDR2 FQNEAQ. The length of the CDR3 is 14 residues. Trimming took off 2 bases at V and 2 bases at J, with 10 bases between the two ends. The CDR3 DNA reads TGTGCCAGCAGCTTACGGCAGCGCACCTACGAGCAGTACTTC. Its translation: CASSLRQRTYEQYF.

This clonotype has more than one count but fewer than ten. The V call is TRBV5-6, the J call TRBJ2-6; D uncertain. CDR3 length: 16 residues. Trimming cost V 0 bases and J 3 bases, with 10 bases left between them. CDR1 and CDR2 from the germline V gene are SGHDT and YYEEEE. CDR3 loop: CASSLGAEGGANVLTF. For the CDR3, the DNA is TGTGCCAGCAGCTTGGGGGCCGAAGGTGGGGCCAACGTCCTGACTTTC.

This clonotype was recorded at least ten times. The chain carries TRBV20-1 and TRBJ2-7, with D possibly matching TRBD1 (6 bases). Between the trimmed V and J ends, which lost 6 bases and 3 bases, there was a span of 21 bases. Germline CDR1 and CDR2: DFQATT and SNEGSKA (reference sequence). This CDR3 comprises 15 residues. CDR3 in amino acids: CSAKGTGQGYYEQYF. DNA of the CDR3: TGCAGTGCCAAAGGTACGGGCCAGGGGTACTACGAGCAGTACTTC.

This clonotype was picked up many times. The chain employs TRBV12-3 or TRBV12-4 and TRBJ2-3; 10 bases are a match to TRBD2. The junction had 2 bases not matched to a gene; V was cut back by 10 bases and J by 1 base. CDR3 length: 13 residues. DNA for the CDR3: TGTGCCACCGGGACTAGCGGCACAGATACGCAGTATTTT. Protein product: CATGTSGTDTQYF.

This clonotype turned up a few times. V gene TRBV10-3 combines with J gene TRBJ2-3; 10 bases fit TRBD1. CDR3 size: 18 residues. The trim removed 10 bases at V and 8 bases at J, leaving 24 bases unmatched. Germline values: CDR1 ENHRY, CDR2 SYGVKD. The chain's CDR3 is CATAYETGGISAPGTQYF. Here the CDR3 DNA reads TGTGCCACAGCATACGAGACAGGGGGCATTAGTGCCCCAGGTACGCAGTATTTT.

This sequence joins TRBV20-1 and TRBJ2-3, with 7 bases that match TRBD2. This CDR3 contains 15 residues. Trimming removed 3 bases from V and 0 bases from J; junction bases left unmatched: 6. Germline lookup yields CDR1 DFQATT and CDR2 SNEGSKA (reference sequence). In DNA form, the CDR3 reads TGCAGTGCTAGTTTAGCGGGCCTTAGCACAGATACGCAGTATTTT. This translates into CSASLAGLSTDTQYF.

In its sample, this clonotype was seen many times. V gene TRBV7-2 combines with J gene TRBJ2-7; D is unclear. Trimming took 5 bases from V and 3 from J, leaving 14 bases between them. This CDR3 has 14 amino acids. Germline CDR1 is SGHTA and CDR2 is FQGNSA. CDR3 region: CASSRETKDYEQYF. Here the CDR3 DNA reads TGTGCCAGCAGCCGCGAGACAAAAGACTACGAGCAGTACTTC.

The CDR3 is CASSLWTGGTGELFF. The CDR3 bases are TGCGCCAGCAGCTTGTGGACAGGGGGTACCGGGGAGCTGTTTTTT. The chain recombines TRBV5-1 with TRBJ2-2; 10 nucleotides agree with TRBD1. V shed 1 base, J shed 5 bases, and the junction held 2 bases outside the gene matches. CDR1 is SGHRS and CDR2 is YFSETQ in the germline V gene. The CDR3 length is 15 residues.

The chain uses TRBV7-9 and TRBJ1-1; weak D call: TRBD1 (5 bases). The CDR3 has 14 amino acids. Germline CDR1 and CDR2: SEHNR and FQNEAQ (reference sequence). V was shortened by 4 bases and J by 5 bases, with 14 bases between the two germline ends. The CDR3 DNA follows: TGTGCCAGCAGCTCCGGGGGGACGGAGACTGAAGCTTTCTTT. This encodes CASSSGGTETEAFF.

The V gene is TRBV28, the J gene TRBJ2-1; D remains ambiguous. V lost 8 bases, J lost 2 bases, and 13 bases lay in between. The CDR3 runs to 14 residues. Germline loops: CDR1 MDHEN, CDR2 SYDVKM. The chain's CDR3 is CASLSGTTYNEQFF. CDR3 coding DNA: TGTGCCAGCTTGAGTGGTACGACCTACAATGAGCAGTTCTTC. The variable domain in full, completed from reference TRBV28 and TRBJ2-1, reads DVKVTQSSRYLVKRTGEKVFLECVQDMDHENMFWYRQDPGLGLRLIYFSYDVKMKEKGDIPEGYSVSREKKERFSLILESASTNQTSMYLCASLSGTTYNEQFFGPGTRLTVL.

This clonotype was seen a few times. The chain recombines TRBV9 with TRBJ2-1; either TRBD1 or TRBD2 may fit D (5 bases each). There are 16 residues in the CDR3. Germline V CDR1 and CDR2: SGDLS, YYNGEE. The V end lost 0 bases, the J end lost 9 bases, and 19 bases lay between the germline ends. The CDR3: CASSVDGAALRGEQFF. The CDR3 DNA sequence: TGTGCCAGCAGCGTAGATGGGGCAGCCCTTCGGGGTGAGCAGTTCTTC.

This chain connects TRBV7-6 to TRBJ1-6; D gene ambiguous. Deletions cut 3 bases from V and 13 bases from J, with 13 bases between. CDR1 is SGHVS and CDR2 is FNYEAQ in the germline V gene. The CDR3 runs to 13 residues. The CDR3 here is CASSFLDGVPLHF. The CDR3 bases are TGTGCCAGCAGCTTTCTGGACGGCGTCCCCCTCCACTTT.

This clonotype was observed at least ten times. This chain connects TRBV14 to TRBJ2-7, with D perhaps TRBD1 (5 bases). The V gene's germline CDR1 is SGHDN and CDR2 FVKESK. Trimming stripped 1 base from V and 8 bases from J, with 12 bases between. The CDR3 sequence is 13 residues long. CDR3 sequence (DNA): TGTGCCAGCAGCCAAGGTGGGGCAACTAAGCAGTACTTC. It codes for CASSQGGATKQYF.

The CDR3 nucleotides are TGCAGCGTTCTAGCGGGGGGGCGGGGGAATGAGCAGTTCTTC. Translated, it gives CSVLAGGRGNEQFF. This rearrangement joins TRBV29-1 to TRBJ2-1, with 12 bases lining up with TRBD2. Germline V lookup: CDR1 SQVTM, CDR2 ANQGSEA. This CDR3 contains 14 residues. After removal of 5 bases from V and 7 bases from J, the junction contained 6 bases not matched to a gene.

This chain joins TRBV29-1 and TRBJ1-2, with TRBD1 as a possible D gene (6 bases). Trimming removed 1 base at V and 7 bases at J, with 13 bases between. The CDR3 is 13 amino acids. CDR1 SQVTM and CDR2 ANQGSEA come from the germline V gene. The CDR3 reads CSVEVSLGGGYTF. The CDR3 bases are TGCAGCGTTGAAGTGTCTCTAGGGGGTGGCTACACCTTC.

This clonotype turned up a few times. The chain couples TRBV20-1 to TRBJ2-1; D is uncertain. Trimming stripped 5 bases from V and 5 bases from J, with 10 bases between. The CDR3 is 12 residues long. Germline values: CDR1 DFQATT, CDR2 SNEGSKA (reference sequence). Written as DNA, the CDR3 is TGCAGTGCTGCCCAGAATAACAATGAGCAGTTCTTC. Residues: CSAAQNNNEQFF.